This is a list of T cell receptor beta chains from one sample in a study of identical twins. TCRdb passed the 5' RACE reads through MiXCR, listing each CDR3 protein once. This sample carries roughly 200,000 distinct CDR3 sequences, about a sixth of them seen once, and the ten largest clones take 40%. This sample also belongs to another study, concerning T cells expressing NK-cell markers.

Material for sequencing was CD8+ T cells sorted from blood. All receptors derive from a woman between 18 and 29 years old in good health. The CDR3 runs from the conserved cysteine through the conserved F or W. The order of the fields is V gene, clone size, J gene, D gene, CDR3 DNA, CDR3 protein. D genes are given only for firm matches. A row's size may be missing; if present it is once, few, many or a size class.

>TRBV12-3/TRBV12-4|few|TRBJ2-7|TRBD1
TGTGCCAGCAGGTTTACCGGGACAGCGACCTACGAGCAGTACTTC
CASRFTGTATYEQYF
>TRBV18|.|TRBJ2-7|.
TGTGCCAGCTCACCACGTTCTAACGGGTGGGAGCAGTACTTC
CASSPRSNGWEQYF
>TRBV19|few|TRBJ1-5|.
TGTGCCAGTAGTGCGGGGCTTAATCAGCCCCAGCATTTT
CASSAGLNQPQHF
>TRBV18|.|TRBJ2-5|TRBD2
TGTGCCAGCTCACCCTACGACTGGGGACTAGCACTGGAGACCCAGTACTTC
CASSPYDWGLALETQYF
>TRBV7-6|few|TRBJ2-7|TRBD2
TGTGCCAGCAGCAAGGGACTAGCGGGAGATCTCGAGCAGTACTTC
CASSKGLAGDLEQYF
>TRBV2|.|TRBJ2-7|.
TGTGCCAGCGCAGCCGGGACGGCTTCCTACGAGCAGTACTTC
CASAAGTASYEQYF
>TRBV27|few|TRBJ2-1|TRBD2
TGTGCCAGCAGTTACACACTAGCGAGCAATGAGCAGTTCTTC
CASSYTLASNEQFF
>TRBV6-5|.|TRBJ2-5|.
TGTGCCAGCTACCGGGACACGGAGTACTTC
CASYRDTEYF
>TRBV3-1|few|TRBJ2-7|.
TGTGCCAGCAGCCCATACCTACAGGGCAACCCAGAGCAGTACTTC
CASSPYLQGNPEQYF
>TRBV6-2/TRBV6-3|.|TRBJ2-5|.
TGTGCCAGCAGTCTCAGGACCCGCGGTGGGGAGACCCAGTACTTC
CASSLRTRGGETQYF
>TRBV12-3/TRBV12-4|many|TRBJ2-1|.
TGTGCCAGCAGTTTGTCCCGGGGGATAGATGAGCAGTTCTTC
CASSLSRGIDEQFF
>TRBV6-1|.|TRBJ2-7|TRBD1
TGTGCCAGCAGTCCCGGTTTCGGGACAGTCGTCTCCTACGAGCAGTACTTC
CASSPGFGTVVSYEQYF
>TRBV29-1|few|TRBJ1-2|.
TGCAGCGTTGACCGACGGGTCTATGGCTACACCTTC
CSVDRRVYGYTF
>TRBV20-1|few|TRBJ1-5|TRBD1
TGCAGTGCTAGGGACAGGGAGGGTCAGCCCCAGCATTTT
CSARDREGQPQHF
>TRBV7-2|.|TRBJ2-6|.
TGTGCCAGCAGCTCCGAGGGGGACTCTGGGGCCAACGTCCTGACTTTC
CASSSEGDSGANVLTF
>TRBV14|.|TRBJ2-7|TRBD2
TGTGCCAGCAGCGTACGACTAGCGGGAGGGGGCGAGCAGTACTTC
CASSVRLAGGGEQYF
>TRBV12-3/TRBV12-4|.|TRBJ2-2|TRBD1
TGTGCCAGCAGAACGACCCGACAGGGGGCGCGCACCGGGGAGCTGTTTTTT
CASRTTRQGARTGELFF
>TRBV10-1|.|TRBJ2-3|.
TGCGCCAGCAGTTTTGGTCCAGATACGCAGTATTTT
CASSFGPDTQYF
>TRBV6-2/TRBV6-3|.|TRBJ1-1|.
TGTGCCAGCACGGTGGGGGTTACTGAAGCTTTCTTT
CASTVGVTEAFF
>TRBV12-3/TRBV12-4|many|TRBJ2-1|TRBD2
TGTGCCAGCAGTCGGGAGGGCGTAACCTACAATGAGCAGTTCTTC
CASSREGVTYNEQFF
>TRBV9|few|TRBJ2-2|.
TGTGCCAGCAGCGTAGCTAAAGGACGAACGAACACCGGGGAGCTGTTTTTT
CASSVAKGRTNTGELFF
>TRBV20-1|many|TRBJ2-3|TRBD1
TGCAGCCGACAGGGTGTGGTAACGACCACAGATACGCAGTATTTT
CSRQGVVTTTDTQYF
>TRBV19|.|TRBJ2-7|.
TGTGCCAGTAGTCAGGTTAGCACCTACGAGCAGTACTTC
CASSQVSTYEQYF
>TRBV5-6|.|TRBJ2-7|.
TGTGCCAGCAGCTTGGGGGGCCAGTACGAGCAGTACTTC
CASSLGGQYEQYF
>TRBV14|many|TRBJ2-1|.
TGTGCCAGCAGCCCTCGAAGGGACTGGGGCTACAATGAGCAGTTCTTC
CASSPRRDWGYNEQFF
>TRBV5-6|.|TRBJ2-1|TRBD2
TGTGCCAGCAGCTTGGGACGGCGGGAGATTGATGGTGAGCAGTTCTTC
CASSLGRREIDGEQFF
>TRBV27|.|TRBJ1-5|TRBD1
TGTGCCAGCCGGCAGGGGGCGCTGGGTCAGCCCCAGCATTTT
CASRQGALGQPQHF
>TRBV24-1|.|TRBJ2-1|TRBD1
TGTGCCACCAATCCGGGACAGGGAACTGAGCAGTTCTTC
CATNPGQGTEQFF
>TRBV6-5|.|TRBJ2-5|.
TGTGCCAGCAGTTACGATGGGGGGTGGTACTTC
CASSYDGGWYF
>TRBV4-3|many|TRBJ2-1|TRBD2
TGCGCCAGCAGCCAAGATTGGTTTAGCGGGAGGGCCAGTGAGCAGTTCTTC
CASSQDWFSGRASEQFF
>TRBV6-1|many|TRBJ2-3|TRBD2
TGTGCCAGCAGTGAAACGCGGGGGGGCACAGATACGCAGTATTTT
CASSETRGGTDTQYF
>TRBV9|.|TRBJ2-1|.
TGTGCCAGCAGCGGTGGGGGGGGCCCCTTCTTC
CASSGGGGPFF
>TRBV11-2|few|TRBJ1-1|.
TGTGCCAGCAGCTTAGTATACAGCCCCACTGAAGCTTTCTTT
CASSLVYSPTEAFF
>TRBV12-3/TRBV12-4|.|TRBJ1-1|.
TGTGCCAGCAGTTTGGGGGACATGAACACTGAAGCTTTCTTT
CASSLGDMNTEAFF
>TRBV11-2|few|TRBJ2-1|TRBD2
TGTGCCAGCAGCTCCCCGCGGACTAGCGGGACCATCTACAATGAGCAGTTCTTC
CASSSPRTSGTIYNEQFF
>TRBV3-1|few|TRBJ2-5|.
TGTGCCAGCCCGAGGCGGGGCGAAGAGACCCAGTACTTC
CASPRRGEETQYF
>TRBV6-5|few|TRBJ2-5|.
TGTGCCAGCAGTTACGGTGTTAGCGGCCAAGAGACCCAGTACTTC
CASSYGVSGQETQYF
>TRBV7-8|.|TRBJ1-5|.
TGTGCCAGCAGCTTATGGGGGGGGCAGCCCCAGCATTTT
CASSLWGGQPQHF
>TRBV20-1|.|TRBJ2-1|.
TGCAGTGCTAGAGAACGGGGAACTTACAATGAGCAGTTCTTC
CSARERGTYNEQFF
>TRBV7-9|few|TRBJ2-2|TRBD2
TGTGCCAGCAGCTTGGGTCTAGCGGGCCTCACCGGGGAGCTGTTTTTT
CASSLGLAGLTGELFF
>TRBV3-1|.|TRBJ2-7|TRBD2
TGTGCCAGCGGGCCCGTAGCGGGCTCCTACGAGCAGTACTTC
CASGPVAGSYEQYF
>TRBV12-3/TRBV12-4|few|TRBJ1-1|.
TGTGCCAGCACCCCGGCGGGGGGTTGGAGGACTGAAGCTTTCTTT
CASTPAGGWRTEAFF
>TRBV4-3|few|TRBJ2-2|TRBD2
TGCGCCAGCAGCCAAGATGGAAGCGGGAGTTTATTCGGGGAGCTGTTTTTT
CASSQDGSGSLFGELFF
>TRBV2|.|TRBJ2-1|TRBD2
TGTGCCAGCAGTGCGAGGCGGGGGGGTTTTTCTGTACTTGAGCAGTTCTTC
CASSARRGGFSVLEQFF
>TRBV11-1|.|TRBJ2-5|.
TGTGCCAGCAGCCCTCAACAAACCACGCCGGGGAGAGGAATGGAGACCCAGTACTTC
CASSPQQTTPGRGMETQYF
>TRBV4-1|few|TRBJ2-7|.
TGCGCCAGCAGCTACGGCGTGACCTACGAGCAGTACTTC
CASSYGVTYEQYF
>TRBV9|.|TRBJ2-3|TRBD2
TGTGCCAGCAGCGACCTCAGCGGGGGGAAAAGCACAGATACGCAGTATTTT
CASSDLSGGKSTDTQYF
>TRBV12-3/TRBV12-4|few|TRBJ2-4|.
TGTGCCAGCAGTTTTCTTATAGCCAAAAACATTCAGTACTTC
CASSFLIAKNIQYF